This T cell receptor beta chain comes out of a study of T cells in localized non-small cell lung cancer. The CDR3 loop spans 14 amino acids. In germline, CDR1 is SGHNT, CDR2 YENEEA. The germline V and J ends were trimmed by 1 base and 11 bases, with 15 bases remaining between them. Using immunoSEQ multiplex PCR, the repertoire was profiled, and TCRdb retains in-frame clones only, with some absent. The repertoire includes over 3,000 clones, more than 30% of them detected once, and just over 20% sits in the top ten. The TCR comes from a male donor older than 55 with stage III lung adenocarcinoma. Sequencing was performed on lung tumor tissue, taken before any cancer treatment. V is TRBV11-3 and J is TRBJ1-5; no clear D. For the CDR3, the DNA is TGTGCCAGCAGCTTAGGAAGGCCTTTCGCGTCCCAGCATTTT. This sequence encodes CASSLGRPFASQHF.